This TCR beta chain is drawn from a study of blood T cell repertoires in COVID-19. The CDR3 is 17 residues long. Germline values: CDR1 SSHAT, CDR2 FNYEAQ (reference sequence). The assay was immunoSEQ multiplex PCR, and TCRdb's table has in-frame clones only and misses some. Seen here are more than 200,000 clones, 85% to 90% observed once, and the top ten hold approximately 1.5%. In this sample, this clone turned up once. Relative to the germline gene, one junction end is altered; a read error may explain this. The receptor comes from a woman aged 45-60 years who had recovered from COVID-19. The sequenced sample was PBMCs or T cells enriched from blood (not recorded which). The chain combines TRBV7-7 with TRBJ2-5, with 11 bases fitting TRBD1. The CDR3 here is CASSLSRTGGVRETQYF. Here the CDR3 DNA reads TGTGCTAGCAGCCTATCCCGGACAGGGGGCGTTCGAGAGACCCAGTACTTC.